The entry below describes one TCR beta chain. This receptor's antigen is unknown. The record has no base qualities; no much larger clone is one base away. TCRbeta CDR3 regions were amplified from genomic DNA by means of the immunoSEQ Assay, a bias-controlled multiplex PCR. Turning to the authors' computational methods: Nucleated cell counts per sample were estimated from amplification of reference gene primers within the assay. Sequence reads were collapsed and filtered to measure the absolute abundance of every unique TCRbeta CDR3 rearrangement. For each sample, productive Simpson clonality was calculated by taking the square root of Simpson's diversity index across productive rearrangements. Sourced from immuneACCESS, this table was stored by TCRdb with only in-frame sequences that have V and J called. A share of the clones is absent; for the studies checked, an unresolved V gene accounts for under half, and the remainder has no known explanation. Clonal size and the V and J genes are those of that table, whereas D and trimming came from the DNA. The sample profile shows around 250,000 clones; around 80% of them were found once. The top ten hold approximately 5% of the sample.

Including cysteine and phenylalanine, the CDR3 has 15 amino acids. Only the CDR3 DNA is retained, 45 bases long and in frame from the first base. As encoded in the germline V gene, CDR1 is SGHRS while CDR2 is YFSETQ. Trimming leaves V shorter by 4 bases and J shorter by 4 bases, with the junction holding 3 bases beyond the gene matches. This sample was taken from a study of blood T cell repertoires in COVID-19 (dated by TCRdb to the early 2020s). For the wider study: The collaborator samples originated in the United States, Italy and Spain and spanned the acute and convalescent phases of COVID-19. Samples came from the ongoing ImmuneRACE study (first 160 participants) plus 1,254 subjects from 6 global collaborators. The prospective study material was composed of cDNA or gDNA derived from T cells, B-cell-depleted T cells, or PBMCs. The repertoires were made available in a free public database intended to serve as a resource for research on the immune response to SARS-CoV-2. HLA class I and class II types, where available, came from metadata supplied by the sample provider rather than from assay-based typing. The sample metadata nearly always contained a de-identified subject ID, COVID-19 status, age in years and sex. Subjects who had been exposed to COVID-19, were actively infected with it, or had recovered from it provided the deeply sampled blood TCRbeta repertoires that made up the dataset.

In the prospective study, participants were about 18 to 95 years old, resided in fewer than 25 geographic areas of the United States, and were enrolled through a virtual design. In the prospective study, cohorts were assigned on the basis of participant-reported clinical history obtained from a screening survey and a study questionnaire. A participant counted as exposed if, within 2 weeks of entering the study, that participant had been in contact with someone who had a PCR-confirmed or clinician-diagnosed COVID-19 case. In the prospective study, mobile phlebotomists collected whole blood, serum and a nasopharyngeal or oropharyngeal swab from each participant. Over an approximately 2-month period, participants in the prospective study had the option of providing additional blood draws and questionnaires. Prospective study blood samples were shipped either frozen or at room temperature before DNA extraction.

The research as a whole found: The quantity of clinical and demographic metadata differed by source and by participant and was supplied without curation.

The source material was PBMCs or T cells enriched from blood (not recorded which). The source is a man aged 35-49 years who had been exposed to COVID-19. This chain is built from TRBV5-1 and TRBJ2-2, with TRBD2 identical over 11 junction bases. The CDR3: CASSPTSGSTGELFF. The bases read TGCGCCAGCAGCCCCACTAGCGGGAGCACCGGGGAGCTGTTTTTT.